This entry features one T cell receptor (beta chain) sequence. Its antigen is still unknown. This sample was included in a study of CD8+ T cells in alopecia areata. Study details: Administration of oral tofacitinib to treated patients was at 5 to 10 mg twice daily. The tofacitinib course ran for 6 to 18 months and was followed by 6 months off drug.

cDNA serving as the sequencing template came from extracted, reverse transcribed RNA. The protocol was immunoSEQ multiplex PCR, while the TCRdb copy is restricted to in-frame clones and leaves out a portion. The sample contains roughly 140,000 clones, around 82% of which appear only once. Study results and limitations: Among the cells sequenced in scalp samples are also the resident alphabeta T cells of normal skin.

The treatment: oral pan-JAK inhibitor, 5-10 mg twice daily. Sorting from PBMCs produced CD4+ and CD8+ T cells. CDR3 length equals 13 residues. V shed 10 bases and J shed 6 bases, with 19 bases lying between them. Germline V gene lookup returns CDR1 LNHDA and CDR2 SQIVND (reference sequence). This sequence joins TRBV19 and TRBJ2-7; tentatively, D is TRBD2 (7 bases). This material consisted of CD8+ T cells sorted from blood, taken at week 4, from a patient treated with tofacitinib. This receptor was identified in a human donor with alopecia areata. The CDR3 DNA reads as TGTGCCAAATCGATCGAGGGGGGGTTCGAGCAGTACTTC. It translates to CAKSIEGGFEQYF. The full variable domain, completed using reference TRBV19 and TRBJ2-7, is DGGITQSPKYLFRKEGQNVTLSCEQNLNHDAMYWYRQDPGQGLRLIYYSQIVNDFQKGDIAEGYSVSREKKESFPLTVTSAQKNPTAFYLCAKSIEGGFEQYFGPGTRLTVT.